This TCR beta chain was retrieved from a study of PD-1 blockade in classical Hodgkin lymphoma. Broader study findings: Whereas CD4+ TCR diversity had risen significantly by C4D1, CD8+ TCR diversity had not. Lower baseline TCR diversity was reported for newly diagnosed patients than for healthy donors.

There are a few counts of this clone. The antigen is not known. The repertoire was sequenced with immunoSEQ multiplex PCR; TCRdb's copy has only in-frame clones and lacks some. Among tens of thousands of clones, 72% were seen once, and the ten largest hold 1% to 1.5%. Trimming removed 0 bases from V and 4 bases from J; junction bases left unmatched: 1. CDR3 length: 14 amino acids. Germline V gene data show CDR1 as SGHAT and CDR2 as FQNNGV. As for time point: cycle 4 day 1 (C4D1), after 6 weeks of nivolumab. There was relapse after autologous stem cell transplantation in every patient, and there was variation in brentuximab vedotin exposure. Purified CD4+ T cells were obtained from thawed PBMCs through magnetic negative selection.

The starting material was CD4+ T cells from blood, obtained before the fourth cycle of nivolumab. This clonotype was obtained from a human donor with classical Hodgkin lymphoma. The chain carries TRBV11-2 and TRBJ1-1, with 8 bases that match TRBD1. The DNA of the CDR3 is TGTGCCAGCAGCTTAGATACAGGGGGCACTGAAGCTTTCTTT. Translating gives CASSLDTGGTEAFF.